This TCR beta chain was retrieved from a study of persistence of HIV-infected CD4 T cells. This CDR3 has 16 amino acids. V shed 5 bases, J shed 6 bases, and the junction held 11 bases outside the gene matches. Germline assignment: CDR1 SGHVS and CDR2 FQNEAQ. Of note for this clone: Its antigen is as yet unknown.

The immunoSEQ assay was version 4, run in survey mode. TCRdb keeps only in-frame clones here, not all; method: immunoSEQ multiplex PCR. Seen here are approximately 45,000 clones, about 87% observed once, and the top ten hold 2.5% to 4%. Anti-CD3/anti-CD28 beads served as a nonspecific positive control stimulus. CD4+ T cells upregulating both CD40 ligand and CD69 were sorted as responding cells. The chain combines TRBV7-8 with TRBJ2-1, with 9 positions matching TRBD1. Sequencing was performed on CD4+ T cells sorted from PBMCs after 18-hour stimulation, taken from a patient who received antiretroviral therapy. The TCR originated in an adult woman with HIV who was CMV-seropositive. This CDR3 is CASSPRTGATTNEQFF. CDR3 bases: TGTGCCAGCAGCCCTCGGACAGGGGCGACTACCAATGAGCAGTTCTTC.